This T cell receptor beta chain was found in a study of blood T cell repertoires in COVID-19. Study context: Collection of acute and convalescent COVID-19 samples took place in the United States, Italy and Spain.

The method was immunoSEQ multiplex PCR; TCRdb's version includes in-frame clones alone and lacks a portion of them. The repertoire holds 350,000 to 400,000 clones, with 80% to 90% as singletons. There are 16 residues in the CDR3. The V end lost 8 bases, the J end lost 6 bases, and 25 bases lay between the germline ends. Germline CDR1 MDHEN, CDR2 SYDVKM. The chain has TRBV28 and TRBJ2-5, with D possibly matching TRBD1 (6 bases). The sequencing input was PBMCs or T cells enriched from blood (not recorded which). The receptor was isolated from a middle-aged man in a cohort exposed to, infected with or recovered from COVID-19 (not recorded which). The CDR3 DNA follows: TGTGCCAGCGTTGATGGCAGGGGTCCCAGCACCCAGACCCAGTACTTC. It yields the protein CASVDGRGPSTQTQYF.